The rows below give T cell receptor beta chains drawn from one sample of a study of PD-1 blockade in classical Hodgkin lymphoma. Generated by immunoSEQ multiplex PCR, the TCRdb table keeps only in-frame clones and is missing some. The table lists 7,000 to 8,000 clones, approximately 77% of them singletons, with approximately 7.2% in the top ten. Sequences were derived from CD4+ T cells from blood, sampled at baseline. These receptors originate from a human donor with classical Hodgkin lymphoma. Both conserved end residues are part of each CDR3. Fields, in order: J gene, V gene, D gene, clone size, CDR3 protein, CDR3 DNA. The D gene is left open where the match is weak. Part of the rows lack a size; the others show once, few, many or a class for expanded clones.

j_call: TRBJ1-5; v_call: TRBV28; d_call: .; clone_size: few; cdr3_aa: CASSVGSGAYQPQHF; cdr3_nt: TGTGCCAGCAGTGTGGGTTCGGGGGCATATCAGCCCCAGCATTTT
j_call: TRBJ2-7; v_call: TRBV4-1; d_call: .; clone_size: .; cdr3_aa: CASSQYPPSSYEQYF; cdr3_nt: TGCGCCAGCAGCCAATACCCACCAAGCTCCTACGAGCAGTACTTC
j_call: TRBJ2-6; v_call: TRBV27; d_call: .; clone_size: .; cdr3_aa: CASSLSPGAGANVLTF; cdr3_nt: TGTGCCAGCAGTCTAAGCCCAGGGGCTGGGGCCAACGTCCTGACTTTC
j_call: TRBJ2-7; v_call: TRBV6-5; d_call: .; clone_size: few; cdr3_aa: CASSVSGPSGYEQYF; cdr3_nt: TGTGCCAGCAGCGTGTCTGGGCCCTCGGGCTACGAGCAGTACTTC
j_call: TRBJ1-3; v_call: TRBV11-2; d_call: .; clone_size: .; cdr3_aa: CASSLEPGNTIYF; cdr3_nt: TGTGCCAGCAGCTTAGAGCCGGGAAACACCATATATTTT
j_call: TRBJ1-2; v_call: TRBV28; d_call: TRBD1; clone_size: .; cdr3_aa: CASSSRNRGGYTF; cdr3_nt: TGTGCCAGCAGCTCCAGAAACAGGGGCGGCTACACCTTC
j_call: TRBJ2-1; v_call: TRBV9; d_call: .; clone_size: .; cdr3_aa: CASSAEGRSSYNEQFF; cdr3_nt: TGTGCCAGCAGCGCCGAGGGACGGAGCTCCTACAATGAGCAGTTCTTC
j_call: TRBJ1-2; v_call: TRBV19; d_call: .; clone_size: few; cdr3_aa: CASSILGNGYTF; cdr3_nt: TGTGCCAGTAGTATTCTAGGGAATGGCTACACCTTC
j_call: TRBJ1-5; v_call: TRBV9; d_call: .; clone_size: .; cdr3_aa: CASSVLGGVNQPQHF; cdr3_nt: TGTGCCAGCAGCGTACTCGGCGGCGTCAATCAGCCCCAGCATTTT
j_call: TRBJ1-2; v_call: TRBV28; d_call: TRBD1; clone_size: .; cdr3_aa: CASSWGDRGAHYGYTF; cdr3_nt: TGTGCCAGCAGTTGGGGGGACAGGGGTGCCCACTATGGCTACACCTTC
j_call: TRBJ2-3; v_call: TRBV7-6; d_call: .; clone_size: .; cdr3_aa: CASSLGTGLQIDTQYF; cdr3_nt: TGTGCCAGCAGCTTAGGAACAGGGCTCCAAATTGATACGCAGTATTTT
j_call: TRBJ1-5; v_call: TRBV18; d_call: .; clone_size: .; cdr3_aa: CASSQGAGNQPQHF; cdr3_nt: TGTGCCAGCTCACAAGGGGCAGGCAATCAGCCCCAGCATTTT
j_call: TRBJ2-7; v_call: TRBV5-6; d_call: .; clone_size: few; cdr3_aa: CASSLAGGGVGNYEQYF; cdr3_nt: TGTGCCAGCAGCTTGGCAGGCGGCGGGGTCGGAAATTACGAGCAGTACTTC
j_call: TRBJ2-7; v_call: TRBV2; d_call: TRBD1; clone_size: few; cdr3_aa: CASRRIGTGSYEQYF; cdr3_nt: TGTGCCAGCAGAAGAATCGGGACAGGGTCCTACGAGCAGTACTTC
j_call: TRBJ1-2; v_call: TRBV7-2; d_call: .; clone_size: .; cdr3_aa: CASSLVPENYGYTF; cdr3_nt: TGTGCCAGCAGCTTAGTACCTGAAAACTATGGCTACACCTTC
j_call: TRBJ2-7; v_call: TRBV18; d_call: TRBD1; clone_size: .; cdr3_aa: CASSPIGTGSEQYF; cdr3_nt: TGTGCCAGCTCACCAATTGGGACAGGAAGCGAGCAGTACTTC
j_call: TRBJ1-1; v_call: TRBV10-3; d_call: TRBD1; clone_size: few; cdr3_aa: CAIKDRANTEAFF; cdr3_nt: TGTGCCATCAAAGACAGGGCGAACACTGAAGCTTTCTTT
j_call: TRBJ2-1; v_call: TRBV19; d_call: TRBD1; clone_size: .; cdr3_aa: CASSIEAGGNNEQFF; cdr3_nt: TGTGCCAGTAGTATAGAGGCAGGGGGCAACAATGAGCAGTTCTTC
j_call: TRBJ1-2; v_call: TRBV4-3; d_call: TRBD1; clone_size: .; cdr3_aa: CASSQGQGAQYGYTF; cdr3_nt: TGCGCCAGCAGCCAAGGACAGGGGGCGCAATATGGCTACACCTTC
j_call: TRBJ2-6; v_call: TRBV5-1; d_call: .; clone_size: .; cdr3_aa: CASSYPGANVLTF; cdr3_nt: TGCGCCAGCAGCTACCCTGGGGCCAACGTCCTGACTTTC
j_call: TRBJ1-1; v_call: TRBV20-1; d_call: .; clone_size: .; cdr3_aa: CSASPGKEAFF; cdr3_nt: TGCAGTGCTAGCCCCGGGAAGGAAGCTTTCTTT
j_call: TRBJ2-1; v_call: TRBV5-8; d_call: .; clone_size: .; cdr3_aa: CASTPDSLSSYNEQFF; cdr3_nt: TGTGCCAGCACCCCCGACTCCCTGAGCTCCTACAATGAGCAGTTCTTC
j_call: TRBJ1-2; v_call: TRBV27; d_call: .; clone_size: few; cdr3_aa: CARDLEKGRSLYGYTF; cdr3_nt: TGTGCCAGAGACTTGGAGAAGGGACGCAGTTTGTATGGCTACACCTTC
j_call: TRBJ2-7; v_call: TRBV5-6; d_call: .; clone_size: .; cdr3_aa: CASSFRGRGPYEQYF; cdr3_nt: TGTGCCAGCAGCTTTAGAGGCAGGGGACCCTACGAGCAGTACTTC
j_call: TRBJ1-3; v_call: TRBV30; d_call: .; clone_size: .; cdr3_aa: CAWRFYSGNTIYF; cdr3_nt: TGTGCCTGGAGATTTTACTCTGGAAACACCATATATTTT
j_call: TRBJ1-5; v_call: TRBV28; d_call: .; clone_size: .; cdr3_aa: CASSLLNQPQHF; cdr3_nt: TGTGCCAGCAGTTTACTAAATCAGCCCCAGCATTTT
j_call: TRBJ2-4; v_call: TRBV5-4; d_call: TRBD2; clone_size: .; cdr3_aa: CASSLSGRNIQYF; cdr3_nt: TGTGCCAGCAGTTTGAGCGGGAGAAACATTCAGTACTTC
j_call: TRBJ2-6; v_call: TRBV4-1; d_call: TRBD1; clone_size: once; cdr3_aa: CASSQPTGGGSGANVLTF; cdr3_nt: TGCGCCAGCAGCCAACCGACAGGGGGCGGGTCTGGGGCCAACGTCCTGACTTTC
j_call: TRBJ2-7; v_call: TRBV7-2; d_call: TRBD1; clone_size: .; cdr3_aa: CASSKDRVRTYEQYF; cdr3_nt: TGTGCCAGCAGCAAGGACAGGGTGAGGACCTACGAGCAGTACTTC
j_call: TRBJ2-5; v_call: TRBV21-1; d_call: .; clone_size: few; cdr3_aa: CASSPPFGQQETQYF; cdr3_nt: TGTGCCAGCAGCCCCCCATTCGGACAGCAAGAGACCCAGTACTTC
j_call: TRBJ1-4; v_call: TRBV4-2; d_call: .; clone_size: .; cdr3_aa: CASSQFPRTTDHATNEKLFF; cdr3_nt: TGTGCCAGCAGCCAATTTCCCAGAACGACAGACCATGCAACTAATGAAAAACTGTTTTTT
j_call: TRBJ2-1; v_call: TRBV18; d_call: TRBD1; clone_size: .; cdr3_aa: CASSPGQPIPEQFF; cdr3_nt: TGTGCCAGCTCACCGGGACAGCCGATTCCTGAGCAGTTCTTC
j_call: TRBJ1-1; v_call: TRBV6-1; d_call: .; clone_size: once; cdr3_aa: CASSDLNLWGKGAEAFF; cdr3_nt: TGTGCCAGCAGTGACCTCAACCTATGGGGGAAGGGGGCTGAAGCTTTCTTT
j_call: TRBJ1-4; v_call: TRBV5-1; d_call: TRBD1; clone_size: .; cdr3_aa: CASSLMGRGNEKLFF; cdr3_nt: TGCGCCAGCAGCTTGATGGGCAGGGGGAATGAAAAACTGTTTTTT
j_call: TRBJ1-1; v_call: TRBV20-1; d_call: .; clone_size: .; cdr3_aa: CSATKNTEAFF; cdr3_nt: TGCAGTGCCACTAAGAACACTGAAGCTTTCTTT
j_call: TRBJ2-4; v_call: TRBV18; d_call: TRBD1; clone_size: .; cdr3_aa: CASSPLGTGLAKNIQYF; cdr3_nt: TGTGCCAGCTCACCACTAGGGACAGGGTTAGCCAAAAACATTCAGTACTTC
j_call: TRBJ1-1; v_call: TRBV18; d_call: .; clone_size: few; cdr3_aa: CASSPRGQNTEAFF; cdr3_nt: TGTGCCAGCTCACCAAGAGGACAGAACACTGAAGCTTTCTTT
j_call: TRBJ1-1; v_call: TRBV2; d_call: .; clone_size: .; cdr3_aa: CASSLLRVNTEAFF; cdr3_nt: TGTGCCAGCAGTCTTCTCAGGGTGAACACTGAAGCTTTCTTT
j_call: TRBJ2-3; v_call: TRBV5-4; d_call: .; clone_size: .; cdr3_aa: CASSPSGSTDTQYF; cdr3_nt: TGTGCCAGCAGCCCCAGCGGGAGCACAGATACGCAGTATTTT
j_call: TRBJ2-6; v_call: TRBV10-3; d_call: TRBD1; clone_size: .; cdr3_aa: CAISGRDRVSGANVLTF; cdr3_nt: TGTGCCATCAGTGGAAGGGACAGGGTGTCTGGGGCCAACGTCCTGACTTTC
j_call: TRBJ2-1; v_call: TRBV15; d_call: .; clone_size: .; cdr3_aa: CATSRGYNEQFF; cdr3_nt: TGTGCCACCAGCAGAGGATATAATGAGCAGTTCTTC
j_call: TRBJ1-2; v_call: TRBV9; d_call: TRBD1; clone_size: few; cdr3_aa: CASSWDSNYGYTF; cdr3_nt: TGTGCCAGCAGCTGGGACAGTAACTATGGCTACACCTTC
j_call: TRBJ1-1; v_call: TRBV6-1; d_call: .; clone_size: .; cdr3_aa: CASSPGFATEAFF; cdr3_nt: TGTGCCAGCAGTCCAGGGTTTGCCACTGAAGCTTTCTTT
j_call: TRBJ1-5; v_call: TRBV6-1; d_call: .; clone_size: .; cdr3_aa: CASSENTGNNQPQHF; cdr3_nt: TGTGCCAGCAGCGAAAATACAGGGAACAATCAGCCCCAGCATTTT
j_call: TRBJ2-1; v_call: TRBV5-1; d_call: .; clone_size: .; cdr3_aa: CASRIETPGKEQFF; cdr3_nt: TGCGCCAGCCGAATTGAAACTCCGGGGAAAGAGCAGTTCTTC
j_call: TRBJ1-2; v_call: TRBV28; d_call: TRBD1; clone_size: .; cdr3_aa: CASRDRGGYTF; cdr3_nt: TGTGCCAGCAGGGACAGGGGTGGCTACACCTTC
j_call: TRBJ2-7; v_call: TRBV4-1; d_call: .; clone_size: .; cdr3_aa: CASSQGFTRSSYEQYF; cdr3_nt: TGCGCCAGCAGCCAAGGATTTACTAGAAGCTCCTACGAGCAGTACTTC
j_call: TRBJ2-7; v_call: TRBV14; d_call: TRBD2; clone_size: .; cdr3_aa: CASSHRGGRYEQYF; cdr3_nt: TGTGCCAGCAGCCACCGCGGGGGACGCTACGAGCAGTACTTC
j_call: TRBJ1-1; v_call: TRBV28; d_call: TRBD1; clone_size: .; cdr3_aa: CASSFGTASTEAFF; cdr3_nt: TGTGCCAGCAGTTTCGGGACAGCCTCCACTGAAGCTTTCTTT
j_call: TRBJ2-2; v_call: TRBV7-2; d_call: .; clone_size: .; cdr3_aa: CASSPQGVAGNTGELFF; cdr3_nt: TGTGCCAGCAGCCCCCAGGGGGTAGCGGGGAACACCGGGGAGCTGTTTTTT
j_call: TRBJ2-1; v_call: TRBV5-1; d_call: .; clone_size: .; cdr3_aa: CASSAGTYNEQFF; cdr3_nt: TGCGCCAGCAGCGCGGGGACTTACAATGAGCAGTTCTTC